The T cell receptor (beta chain) under discussion was sequenced for a study of T cell repertoires in cytomegalovirus infection. Looking at the study overall: Indications of both CMV infection and matching HLA type were provided by public TCR beta signatures. Points from the study as a whole: In two of eight donors, the top clonotype was HLA-C-restricted CMV-specific. Identification of carriers of CMV plus the relevant HLA was achieved through cumulative public TCR beta family frequency.

After removal of 5 bases from V and 3 bases from J, the junction contained 8 bases not matched to a gene. The CDR3 has 15 amino acids. Germline loops: CDR1 MGHDK, CDR2 SYGVNS. MiXCR, run by TCRdb on the reads, gives a single entry per CDR3 protein. Of 510,000 or so distinct CDR3 sequences in the sample, more than 20% were seen once. This clonotype has more than one count but fewer than ten. Its matching antigen is unknown. Sequencing input: PBMCs. This receptor was identified in a human donor in good health (CMV status not recorded). Some clones in this sample may be carry-over from other donors' samples. The rearrangement links TRBV25-1 to TRBJ2-3, with 7 bases matching TRBD1. The CDR3 sequence: CASSLQGSRTDTQYF. In nucleotides, the CDR3 is TGTGCCAGCAGTTTACAGGGGAGTCGGACAGATACGCAGTATTTT.